In its sample, the clone carrying this T cell receptor (beta chain) was seen many times. The record originates from a study of T cells in Graves' hyperthyroidism and ophthalmopathy. Germline V gene data show CDR1 as LGHNT and CDR2 as FRNRAP. Trimming removed 4 bases from V and 4 bases from J; junction bases left unmatched: 4. This CDR3 is 14 amino acids long. The source material, RNA transcripts, was used to amplify TCR beta CDR3 regions. When the TCR CDR3 underwent first-round RT-PCR, the HTBI primer set was used. MiXCR, run by TCRdb on the multiplex PCR reads, gives a single entry per CDR3 protein. Among about 480,000 distinct CDR3 sequences, under 15% were seen once, and the ten largest hold about 17%.

This sequence originates from a woman aged 18-35 years with Graves' hyperthyroidism. The sequenced sample consisted of blood. The J gene is TRBJ1-2, the V gene TRBV12-5, with 9 bases lining up with TRBD1. CDR3 sequence (DNA): TGTGCTAGTGGTTCCGGACAGGGGATCTATGGCTACACCTTC. The encoded protein is CASGSGQGIYGYTF.